This passage covers 24 T cell receptor beta chains from one sample sequenced in a study of T cell changes during pregnancy in multiple sclerosis. The assay was immunoSEQ multiplex PCR, and TCRdb's table has in-frame clones only and misses some. In the table there are 50,000 to 80,000 clones, around 90% of which are singletons. This sample comprised peripheral blood, obtained in the second trimester of pregnancy. The receptors were gathered from a female donor with multiple sclerosis, enrolled in a pregnancy study.

The genes are TRBV7-3 and TRBJ2-7, with 7 nucleotides matching TRBD2. This CDR3 has 15 residues. The J segment lost 4 bases and the V segment lost 2 bases, leaving 8 bases of the junction unmatched. Germline lookup yields CDR1 SGHTA and CDR2 FQGTGA. The CDR3 loop is CASSLAPGGRYEQYF. The CDR3 nucleotides read TGTGCCAGCAGCTTAGCTCCTGGCGGGAGATACGAGCAGTACTTC.

This clone was found once. The rearrangement links TRBV19 to TRBJ1-5; maybe TRBD1 (6 bases). V was shortened by 5 bases and J by 7 bases, with 12 bases between the two germline ends. In germline, CDR1 is LNHDA, CDR2 SQIVND (reference sequence). This CDR3 region has 13 residues. CDR3 region: CASSEGGWQPQHF. The CDR3 nucleotides are TGTGCCAGTAGTGAGGGGGGGTGGCAGCCCCAGCATTTT.

The genes are TRBV28 and TRBJ2-7, with D maybe TRBD2 (6 bases). Trimming took 1 base from V and 2 from J, leaving 9 bases between them. Germline V lookup: CDR1 MDHEN, CDR2 SYDVKM. The length of the CDR3 is 14 residues. The CDR3 sequence is CASSLLGLTYEQYF. CDR3 DNA sequence: TGTGCCAGCAGTTTATTGGGACTTACCTACGAGCAGTACTTC. The full variable domain, completed using reference TRBV28 and TRBJ2-7, is DVKVTQSSRYLVKRTGEKVFLECVQDMDHENMFWYRQDPGLGLRLIYFSYDVKMKEKGDIPEGYSVSREKKERFSLILESASTNQTSMYLCASSLLGLTYEQYFGPGTRLTVT.

This clone was recorded only once. The J gene is TRBJ2-7, the V gene TRBV5-6; tentative D call: TRBD2 (5 bases). Germline CDR1 SGHDT, CDR2 YYEEEE. Trimming pared 3 bases from V and 4 bases from J, leaving 8 bases between. The CDR3 is 12 residues long. In DNA, the CDR3 is TGTGCCAGCAGCTCCCCGGGGTACGAGCAGTACTTC. This encodes CASSSPGYEQYF.

The chain uses TRBV6-5 and TRBJ2-6, with 7 bases matching TRBD2. Germline-derived CDR1 and CDR2 are MNHEY and SVGAGI. J gave up 2 bases and V 4 bases, and 5 bases lay outside the gene matches. This CDR3 contains 16 residues. The CDR3 reads CASSSGRLPGANVLTF. The DNA for the CDR3 is TGTGCCAGCAGTTCCGGGAGGCTGCCTGGGGCCAACGTCCTGACTTTC.

V usage is TRBV27 and J usage is TRBJ1-5; D not certain. Germline CDR1 reads MNHEY; CDR2 reads SMNVEV (reference sequence). This CDR3 is built from 16 residues. V was trimmed by 5 bases and J by 0 bases, leaving 14 bases between them. The CDR3 sequence is CASSPTQIYSNQPQHF. The CDR3 coding sequence is TGTGCCAGCAGTCCGACACAGATTTATAGCAATCAGCCCCAGCATTTT.

The V and J genes are TRBV5-8 and TRBJ1-2, with TRBD1 as a possible D gene (6 bases). The germline V gene has CDR1 SGHTS and CDR2 YDEGEE. V was trimmed by 3 bases and J by 6 bases, leaving 15 bases between them. This CDR3 has 14 residues. The CDR3 DNA sequence: TGTGCCAGCAGCTCCCGGACAGCATGGAATGGCTACACCTTC. Encoded protein: CASSSRTAWNGYTF.

The chain uses TRBV28 and TRBJ2-7; the match to TRBD1 covers 7 bases. The CDR3 is made up of 14 amino acids. The ends lost 4 bases at V and 6 bases at J; junction bases unmatched: 9. Germline CDR1 is MDHEN and CDR2 is SYDVKM. The CDR3 sequence is CASSSGQEITEQYF. The CDR3 coding sequence is TGTGCCAGCAGTTCTGGACAGGAGATCACCGAGCAGTACTTC.

A remark on this clone: The sample carries other DNA sequences with the same CDR3. The gene calls are TRBV10-3 and TRBJ2-2; possible D gene TRBD1, 5 bases. Looked up from germline, CDR1 is ENHRY and CDR2 is SYGVKD. The CDR3 contains 15 residues. With 2 bases removed from V and 2 bases from J, the gap between germline ends came to 9 bases. CDR3 residues: CAISERQGNTGELFF. The CDR3 DNA reads as TGTGCCATCAGTGAGAGGCAGGGTAACACCGGGGAGCTGTTTTTT.

This clone was seen a single time. This chain links TRBV6-5 with TRBJ1-2; TRBD1 matches at 9 bases. V lost 5 bases, J lost 8 bases, and 3 bases stayed unmatched. The germline CDR1 and CDR2 sequences are MNHEY and SVGAGI. The CDR3 consists of 12 residues. This CDR3 is CASSQDRGGYTF. In DNA form, the CDR3 reads TGTGCCAGCAGTCAGGACAGGGGCGGCTACACCTTC.

This sequence joins TRBV4-1 and TRBJ2-5; 7 positions agree with TRBD1. Unmatched junction bases numbered 6, after V lost 1 base and J lost 4 bases. The CDR3 sequence is 15 residues long. CDR1 is MGHRA and CDR2 is YSYEKL in the germline V gene. CDR3 sequence (DNA): TGCGCCAGCAGCCAAGGAAACGCAGGGGGAGAGACCCAGTACTTC. Translating gives CASSQGNAGGETQYF.

J is TRBJ1-1 and V is TRBV11-2; unclear D gene. V lost 3 bases and J lost 2, with 7 bases in between. CDR3 length: 13 residues. The germline CDR1 and CDR2 sequences are SGHAT and FQNNGV. CDR3 sequence: CASSFTDNTEAFF. For the CDR3, the DNA is TGTGCCAGCAGCTTTACAGATAACACTGAAGCTTTCTTT.

J is TRBJ2-2 and V is TRBV6-6, with TRBD2 identical over 7 bases. V shed 8 bases and J 2 bases; nucleotides not matched to a gene: 8. CDR3 length equals 15 residues. The V gene's germline CDR1 is MNHNY and CDR2 SVGAGI (reference sequence). CDR3 DNA: TGTGCCAGCTCGCAGGGAGGGGCTAACACCGGGGAGCTGTTTTTT. It is translated as CASSQGGANTGELFF.

The rearrangement uses TRBV27 and TRBJ2-7; the D is unclear. Trimming stripped 2 bases from V and 1 base from J, with 6 bases between. CDR1 MNHEY and CDR2 SMNVEV come from the germline V gene (reference sequence). The CDR3 spans 13 residues. CDR3 sequence reads: CASSLTQSYEQYF. CDR3 coding DNA: TGTGCCAGCAGTTTAACGCAGTCCTACGAGCAGTACTTC.

The chain couples TRBV18 to TRBJ2-2; D is perhaps TRBD1 (6 bases). This CDR3 is built from 16 residues. CDR1 is KGHSH and CDR2 is LQKENI in the germline V gene. The ends were cut back, 2 bases at V and 3 bases at J, with 13 bases in the middle. The CDR3 DNA reads as TGTGCCAGCTCACCAAGCCAGGGGACCGACACCGGGGAGCTGTTTTTT. Its translation: CASSPSQGTDTGELFF.

The chain couples TRBV7-9 to TRBJ1-2, with 9 nucleotides matching TRBD1. Trimming at V came to 5 bases and at J to 4 bases, leaving 11 bases not matched to a gene. The CDR3 covers 16 residues. CDR1 SEHNR and CDR2 FQNEAQ come from the germline V gene (reference sequence). This CDR3 reads CASSPPFPTGGYGYTF. The CDR3 region has the DNA TGTGCCAGCAGCCCCCCGTTTCCGACAGGGGGCTATGGCTACACCTTC.

In regard to this clone: The conserved phenylalanine or tryptophan is not found at the CDR3 terminus, so this likely reflects a read error. The DNA is left out, because the CDR3 cannot be placed on it with certainty; the CDR3 is given as TCRdb lists it. The gene calls are TRBV28 and TRBJ1-2; the D call TRBD1 from the table was never checked on the DNA. The CDR3 is 9 residues long, counting both termini. The germline CDR1 and CDR2 sequences are MDHEN and SYDVKM. The CDR3 protein is CASRIPTGG.

The chain has TRBV4-1 and TRBJ2-7; the match to TRBD2 covers 12 bases. V gave up 3 bases and J gave up 3 bases; unmatched junction bases: 3. The CDR3 is 15 residues long. Germline V gives CDR1 MGHRA, CDR2 YSYEKL. The CDR3 protein is CASSHRLAGVYEQYF. The CDR3 DNA reads TGCGCCAGCAGCCATAGACTAGCGGGAGTCTACGAGCAGTACTTC.

The rearrangement uses TRBV7-2 and TRBJ2-5; TRBD1 might be the D (5 bases). The germline V gene encodes CDR1 SGHTA and CDR2 FQGNSA. Trimming shortened V by 3 bases and J by 4 bases, and 6 bases separated the two germline ends. The CDR3 totals 12 residues. Here the CDR3 reads CASSFDRETQYF. CDR3 sequence (DNA): TGTGCCAGCAGCTTCGACAGAGAGACCCAGTACTTC.

The sample holds one count of this clone. The rearrangement joins TRBV29-1 to TRBJ2-1; a possible D gene is TRBD2 (5 bases). Germline assignment: CDR1 SQVTM and CDR2 ANQGSEA. Deletions cut 7 bases from V and 0 bases from J, with 19 bases between. This CDR3 has 16 residues. CDR3 bases: TGCAGCGCCCTGCGGGCTACCGAAGACTCCTACAATGAGCAGTTCTTC. Encoded protein: CSALRATEDSYNEQFF.

This chain connects TRBV2 to TRBJ2-2; 13 positions agree with TRBD2. Germline lookup yields CDR1 SNHLY and CDR2 FYNNEI. Losses at the gene ends were 9 bases for V and 5 bases for J; bases not matched to a gene: 6. This CDR3 is 15 amino acids long. The chain's CDR3 is CASTPGLAGTGELFF. The DNA of the CDR3 is TGTGCCAGTACTCCGGGACTAGCGGGAACCGGGGAGCTGTTTTTT.

The rearrangement joins TRBV28 to TRBJ2-1; 8 nucleotides line up with TRBD2. This CDR3 comprises 16 residues. CDR1 is MDHEN, CDR2 SYDVKM, per germline. The V gene end was trimmed by 4 bases and the J gene end by 3 bases; junction bases not matched to a gene: 8. The CDR3 nucleotides read TGTGCCAGCAGTTCCCCCCCCGCGGGGGGCTACAATGAGCAGTTCTTC. Its translation: CASSSPPAGGYNEQFF.

Only a few counts were recorded for this clone. This chain joins TRBV19 and TRBJ1-2, with 8 bases that match TRBD1. This CDR3 region has 12 residues. The germline V gene has CDR1 LNHDA and CDR2 SQIVND (reference sequence). Trimming removed 6 bases from V and 3 bases from J; junction bases left unmatched: 0. The chain's CDR3 is CASRDRDYGYTF. The CDR3 nucleotides read TGTGCCAGTAGGGACAGGGACTATGGCTACACCTTC.

The genes are TRBV9 and TRBJ2-1; TRBD2 matches 13 bases. V was pared by 3 bases and J by 7 bases, with 4 bases of the junction left unmatched. The length of the CDR3 is 15 residues. Germline CDR1 and CDR2: SGDLS and YYNGEE. For the CDR3, the DNA is TGTGCCAGCAGCGATCGGACTAGCGGGAGTAATGAGCAGTTCTTC. Translation: CASSDRTSGSNEQFF.